The rows below give T cell receptor beta chains drawn from one sample of a study of cytomegalovirus exposure and HLA in healthy donors. Repertoires were generated with immunoSEQ multiplex PCR, while TCRdb's copy carries only in-frame clones and drops some. In the table there are about 150,000 clones, approximately 86% of which are singletons. Sequencing was carried out using PBMCs. The receptors come from a woman in her forties or fifties in good health and CMV-seropositive. The CDR3 runs from the conserved cysteine through the conserved F or W. D genes are given only for firm matches.

J gene	D gene	V gene	CDR3 DNA	CDR3 protein
TRBJ2-3	TRBD2	TRBV7-8	TGTGCCAGCAGCCCCCGAGGACTAGCCAGGACCACAGATACGCAGTATTTT	CASSPRGLARTTDTQYF
TRBJ2-7	.	TRBV7-9	TGTGCCAGCAGCTCAACAGGGCCTACCTACGAGCAGTACTTC	CASSSTGPTYEQYF
TRBJ2-1	.	TRBV10-2	TGCGCCAGCAGAAGTCAGTCCAATGAGCAGTTCTTC	CASRSQSNEQFF
TRBJ2-7	TRBD1	TRBV7-2	TGTGCCAGCAGCTTACATACAGGGGGCTACGAGCAGTACTTC	CASSLHTGGYEQYF
TRBJ2-1	TRBD2	TRBV19	TGTGCCAGTAGTACCGGGACTAGCGGGAGGAACAATGAGCAGTTCTTC	CASSTGTSGRNNEQFF
TRBJ1-5	.	TRBV5-6	TGTGCCAGCAGCTTGTCAGGGATTCAGCCCCAGCATTTT	CASSLSGIQPQHF
TRBJ2-6	.	TRBV7-9	TGTGCCAGCAGCTTAAACAGTGCTGGGGCCAACGTCCTGACTTTC	CASSLNSAGANVLTF
TRBJ1-3	.	TRBV5-1	TGCGCCAGCAGCTTGGATCTTTCTGGAAACACCATATATTTT	CASSLDLSGNTIYF
TRBJ2-1	TRBD1	TRBV19	TGTGCCAGTAGTATTTTAGGGACAGGAGCCTACAATGAGCAGTTCTTC	CASSILGTGAYNEQFF
TRBJ1-2	.	TRBV5-6	TGTGCCAGCAGCTTCGGGGGGAAAGGAGGCTACACCTTC	CASSFGGKGGYTF
TRBJ2-1	TRBD1	TRBV25-1	TGTGCCAGCAGTGAATTTAAGGGGACAGGGGTTGAGGATGAGCAGTTCTTC	CASSEFKGTGVEDEQFF